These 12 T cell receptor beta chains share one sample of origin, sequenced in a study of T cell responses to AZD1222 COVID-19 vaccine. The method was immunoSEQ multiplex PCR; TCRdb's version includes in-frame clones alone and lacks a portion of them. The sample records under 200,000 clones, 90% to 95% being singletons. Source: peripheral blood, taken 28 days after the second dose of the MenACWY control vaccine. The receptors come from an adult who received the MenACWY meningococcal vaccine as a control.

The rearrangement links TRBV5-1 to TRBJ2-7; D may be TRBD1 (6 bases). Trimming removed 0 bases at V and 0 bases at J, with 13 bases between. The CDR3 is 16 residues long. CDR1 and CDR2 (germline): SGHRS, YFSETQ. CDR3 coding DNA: TGCGCCAGCAGCTTGGATGTTGAGGGGGTCTCCTACGAGCAGTACTTC. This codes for CASSLDVEGVSYEQYF.

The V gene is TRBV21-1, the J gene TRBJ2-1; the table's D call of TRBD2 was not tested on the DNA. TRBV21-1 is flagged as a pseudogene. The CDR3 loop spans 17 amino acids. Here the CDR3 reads CASTSVGPFFVGGEQFF. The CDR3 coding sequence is TGTGCCAGCACCTCAGTCGGGCCTTTTTTTGTGGGGGGTGAGCAGTTCTTC.

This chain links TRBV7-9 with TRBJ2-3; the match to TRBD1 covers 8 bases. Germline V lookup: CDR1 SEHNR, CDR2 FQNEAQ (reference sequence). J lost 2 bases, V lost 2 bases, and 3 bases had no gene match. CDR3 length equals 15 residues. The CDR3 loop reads CASSLTTGATDTQYF. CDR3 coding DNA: TGTGCCAGCAGCTTAACGACAGGGGCCACAGATACGCAGTATTTT.

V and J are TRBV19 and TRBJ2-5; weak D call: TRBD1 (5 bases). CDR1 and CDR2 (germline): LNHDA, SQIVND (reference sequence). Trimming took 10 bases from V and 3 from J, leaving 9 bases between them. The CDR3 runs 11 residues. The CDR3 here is CATQTEETQYF. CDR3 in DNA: TGTGCCACCCAGACAGAAGAGACCCAGTACTTC. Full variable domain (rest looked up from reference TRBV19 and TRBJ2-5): DGGITQSPKYLFRKEGQNVTLSCEQNLNHDAMYWYRQDPGQGLRLIYYSQIVNDFQKGDIAEGYSVSREKKESFPLTVTSAQKNPTAFYLCATQTEETQYFGPGTRLLVL.

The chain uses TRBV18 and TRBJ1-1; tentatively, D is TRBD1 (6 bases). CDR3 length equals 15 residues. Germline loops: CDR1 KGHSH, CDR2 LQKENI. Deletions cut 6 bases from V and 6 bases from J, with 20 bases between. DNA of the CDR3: TGTGCCAGCTCCACCAGCAGGGGCGCGGTCGCTGAAGCTTTCTTT. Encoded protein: CASSTSRGAVAEAFF.

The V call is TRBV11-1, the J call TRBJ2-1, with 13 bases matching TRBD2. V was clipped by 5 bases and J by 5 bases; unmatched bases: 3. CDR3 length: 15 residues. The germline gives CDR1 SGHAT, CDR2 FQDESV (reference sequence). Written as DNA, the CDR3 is TGTGCCAGCAGCCCGGGACTAGCGGGACACAATGAGCAGTTCTTC. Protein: CASSPGLAGHNEQFF.

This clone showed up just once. CDR3 in DNA: TGCGCCAGCAGCGTGACCGGGTCGTCTGCTGGCTACACCTTC. Translated, it gives CASSVTGSSAGYTF. The rearrangement joins TRBV5-1 to TRBJ1-2, with unresolved D. CDR3 size: 14 residues. V was trimmed by 4 bases and J by 7 bases, leaving 17 bases between them. Germline CDR1 and CDR2: SGHRS and YFSETQ.

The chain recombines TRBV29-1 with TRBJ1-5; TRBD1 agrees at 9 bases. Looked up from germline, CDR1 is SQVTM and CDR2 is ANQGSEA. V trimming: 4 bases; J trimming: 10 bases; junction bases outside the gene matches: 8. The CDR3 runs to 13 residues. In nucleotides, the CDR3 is TGCAGCGTTGTTCCACAGGGGGCTGGCCCCCAGCATTTT. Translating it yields CSVVPQGAGPQHF.

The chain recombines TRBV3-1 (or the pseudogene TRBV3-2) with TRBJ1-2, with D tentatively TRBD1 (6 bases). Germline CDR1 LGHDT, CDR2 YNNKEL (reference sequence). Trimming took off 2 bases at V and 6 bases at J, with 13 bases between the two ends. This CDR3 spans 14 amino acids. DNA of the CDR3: TGTGCCAGCAGCCAACCACAGGGCAGGAATGGCTACACCTTC. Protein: CASSQPQGRNGYTF.

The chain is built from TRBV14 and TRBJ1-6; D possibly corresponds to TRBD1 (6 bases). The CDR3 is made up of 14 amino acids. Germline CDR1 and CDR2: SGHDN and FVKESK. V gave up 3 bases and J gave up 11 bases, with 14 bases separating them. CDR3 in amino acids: CASSQHRVGAPLHF. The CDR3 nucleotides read TGTGCCAGCAGCCAGCACAGGGTGGGCGCACCCCTCCACTTT.

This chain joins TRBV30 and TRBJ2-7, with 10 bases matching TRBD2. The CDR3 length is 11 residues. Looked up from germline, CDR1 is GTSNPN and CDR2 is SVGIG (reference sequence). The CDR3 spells CGASGSYEQYF. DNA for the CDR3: TGTGGGGCTAGCGGGAGTTACGAGCAGTACTTC.

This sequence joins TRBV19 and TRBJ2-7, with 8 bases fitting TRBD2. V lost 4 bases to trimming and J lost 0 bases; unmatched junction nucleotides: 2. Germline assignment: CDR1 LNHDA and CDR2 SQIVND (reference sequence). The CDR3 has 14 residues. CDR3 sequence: CASSSGGSSYEQYF. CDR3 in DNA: TGTGCCAGTAGTAGCGGGGGGAGCTCCTACGAGCAGTACTTC. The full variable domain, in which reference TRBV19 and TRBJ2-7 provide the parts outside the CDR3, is DGGITQSPKYLFRKEGQNVTLSCEQNLNHDAMYWYRQDPGQGLRLIYYSQIVNDFQKGDIAEGYSVSREKKESFPLTVTSAQKNPTAFYLCASSSGGSSYEQYFGPGTRLTVT.